This passage covers 20 T cell receptor beta chains from one sample sequenced in a study of blood T cell repertoires in COVID-19. The table came from immunoSEQ multiplex PCR; TCRdb's copy has only in-frame clones and leaves some out. The sample shows 15,000 to 20,000 clones, roughly 87% of them seen only once. Specimen: peripheral blood. These receptors originate from a man aged 60-69 years with active COVID-19.

The rearrangement links TRBV7-2 to TRBJ2-5; 9 positions match TRBD2. V lost 2 bases and J lost 4; bases outside the gene matches: 17. The CDR3 is 19 amino acids. The germline V gene encodes CDR1 SGHTA and CDR2 FQGNSA. Written as DNA, the CDR3 is TGTGCCAGCAGCTTATCGAGAGGGGTGCTAGCGGGGCCCGGAGAGACCCAGTACTTC. Protein sequence: CASSLSRGVLAGPGETQYF.

The V call is TRBV7-9, the J call TRBJ1-3; 7 positions agree with TRBD1. In germline, CDR1 is SEHNR, CDR2 FQNEAQ (reference sequence). This CDR3 comprises 17 residues. Unmatched junction bases numbered 7, after V lost 2 bases and J lost 0 bases. The CDR3 here is CASSLFAGGLSGNTIYF. CDR3 DNA sequence: TGTGCCAGCAGCTTATTCGCAGGGGGACTCTCTGGAAACACCATATATTTT.

The rearrangement uses TRBV4-2 and TRBJ1-2, with D tentatively TRBD1 (5 bases). The CDR3 is 15 residues long. The V gene's germline CDR1 is LGHNA and CDR2 YNFKEQ. Trimming left V 0 bases short and J 3 bases short, with 11 bases between. The CDR3 reads CASSQDGGSHYGYTF. As DNA, the CDR3 is TGTGCCAGCAGCCAAGACGGGGGGTCCCACTATGGCTACACCTTC.

The chain joins TRBV27 to TRBJ2-7, with D unclear. Germline CDR1 MNHEY, CDR2 SMNVEV (reference sequence). This CDR3 comprises 12 residues. V gave up 5 bases and J gave up 0 bases, with 5 bases separating them. CDR3 residues: CASSPSSYEQYF. CDR3 bases: TGTGCCAGCAGTCCCAGCTCCTACGAGCAGTACTTC.

CDR3 in DNA: TGCAGCGTTGAAATGGGACAGGGCAATGGCTACACCTTC. It is translated as CSVEMGQGNGYTF. The chain combines TRBV29-1 with TRBJ1-2, with 9 bases that match TRBD1. Germline V gene sequence: CDR1 SQVTM, CDR2 ANQGSEA. CDR3 length: 13 amino acids. After removal of 2 bases from V and 6 bases from J, the junction contained 4 bases not matched to a gene.

The chain uses TRBV4-1 and TRBJ2-1; 8 bases fit TRBD2. The V segment lost 2 bases and the J segment 2 bases; nucleotides outside the gene matches: 8. The V gene's germline CDR1 is MGHRA and CDR2 YSYEKL. The CDR3 covers 17 residues. CDR3 coding DNA: TGCGCCAGCAGCCAACACGGACTAGCCGAAACCTACAATGAGCAGTTCTTC. This codes for CASSQHGLAETYNEQFF.

This chain links TRBV5-5 with TRBJ1-4, with 7 bases lining up with TRBD1. Trimming took 4 bases from V and 8 from J; bases not matched to a gene: 8. The CDR3 is made up of 14 amino acids. Germline V gene lookup returns CDR1 SGHKS and CDR2 YYEKEE (reference sequence). CDR3 in DNA: TGTGCCAGCAGCCCGGACGTGGGACAGGAAAAACTGTTTTTT. Amino acids: CASSPDVGQEKLFF.

This clone was observed a single time. The chain recombines TRBV27 with TRBJ1-5; D unclear. Deletions cut 2 bases from V and 4 bases from J, with 9 bases between. There are 14 residues in the CDR3. In germline, CDR1 is MNHEY, CDR2 SMNVEV (reference sequence). CDR3 amino acids: CASSLNRGNQPQHF. The CDR3 DNA reads as TGTGCCAGCAGTTTAAATCGGGGAAATCAGCCCCAGCATTTT.

The gene calls are TRBV19 and TRBJ2-5, with D uncertain. The CDR3 covers 11 residues. The germline CDR1 and CDR2 sequences are LNHDA and SQIVND (reference sequence). Trimming left V 3 bases short and J 7 bases short, with 6 bases between. The CDR3: CASSIRVTQYF. The CDR3 nucleotides read TGTGCCAGTAGTATCCGGGTGACCCAGTACTTC. The whole variable domain, remainder taken from reference TRBV19 and TRBJ2-5, is DGGITQSPKYLFRKEGQNVTLSCEQNLNHDAMYWYRQDPGQGLRLIYYSQIVNDFQKGDIAEGYSVSREKKESFPLTVTSAQKNPTAFYLCASSIRVTQYFGPGTRLLVL.

The V and J genes are TRBV5-5 and TRBJ2-7; the D gene is possibly TRBD2 (5 bases). The CDR3 runs to 11 residues. Trimming pared 6 bases from V and 2 bases from J, leaving 6 bases between. Germline CDR1 and CDR2: SGHKS and YYEKEE (reference sequence). In DNA form, the CDR3 reads TGTGCCAGCAAACTAGCCTACGAGCAGTACTTC. Translating gives CASKLAYEQYF.

The chain is built from TRBV7-6 and TRBJ2-7; no clear D. Germline lookup yields CDR1 SGHVS and CDR2 FNYEAQ. This CDR3 comprises 13 residues. Trimming pared 2 bases from V and 2 bases from J, leaving 7 bases between. The CDR3 is CASSLNPAYEQYF. For the CDR3, the DNA is TGTGCCAGCAGCTTAAATCCCGCCTACGAGCAGTACTTC.

V gene TRBV19 combines with J gene TRBJ2-3; D is unresolved. V was trimmed by 0 bases and J by 0 bases, leaving 10 bases between them. The CDR3 is made up of 16 amino acids. Germline CDR1 reads LNHDA; CDR2 reads SQIVND (reference sequence). CDR3 loop: CASSIEATLSTDTQYF. CDR3 sequence (DNA): TGTGCCAGTAGTATAGAGGCCACATTGAGCACAGATACGCAGTATTTT. The full variable domain, with the rest looked up from reference TRBV19 and TRBJ2-3, is DGGITQSPKYLFRKEGQNVTLSCEQNLNHDAMYWYRQDPGQGLRLIYYSQIVNDFQKGDIAEGYSVSREKKESFPLTVTSAQKNPTAFYLCASSIEATLSTDTQYFGPGTRLTVL.

The rearrangement joins TRBV18 to TRBJ2-2; the match to TRBD2 covers 11 bases. V dropped 2 bases and J dropped 0; count of bases not matched to a gene: 5. Germline V CDR1 and CDR2: KGHSH, LQKENI. This CDR3 is 18 amino acids long. The CDR3 region has the DNA TGTGCCAGCTCACCAAAGGCTAGCGGGGGGACGAACACCGGGGAGCTGTTTTTT. It translates to CASSPKASGGTNTGELFF.

The chain links TRBV6-6 to TRBJ2-3, with D unresolved. This CDR3 has 13 amino acids. Germline CDR1 is MNHNY and CDR2 is SVGAGI (reference sequence). Trimming cost V 11 bases and J 6 bases, with 18 bases left between them. The CDR3 loop is CAATPGGPDTQYF. CDR3 DNA: TGTGCCGCGACACCAGGTGGCCCCGATACGCAGTATTTT.

CDR3 coding DNA: TGCGCCAGCAGCGAAGAAGGGGGCTGGACTGAAGCTTTCTTT. Protein: CASSEEGGWTEAFF. The V gene is TRBV5-1, the J gene TRBJ1-1, with TRBD1 matching over 7 bases. Germline CDR1 SGHRS, CDR2 YFSETQ. This CDR3 has 14 residues. V was pared by 4 bases and J by 5 bases, with 8 bases of the junction left unmatched.

The rearrangement uses TRBV24-1 and TRBJ1-1; possible D gene TRBD1, 6 bases. This CDR3 has 13 residues. Trimming removed 1 base at V and 8 bases at J, with 10 bases between. Germline-derived CDR1 and CDR2 are KGHDR and SFDVKD. The CDR3 is CATSDLDGQEAFF. CDR3 bases: TGTGCCACCAGTGATTTAGACGGACAGGAAGCTTTCTTT.

This clone has just a few counts. J is TRBJ1-1 and V is TRBV30; 9 nucleotides align to TRBD1. There are 11 residues in the CDR3. The V segment lost 3 bases and the J segment 10 bases; nucleotides outside the gene matches: 3. Germline assignment: CDR1 GTSNPN and CDR2 SVGIG (reference sequence). The CDR3 loop is CAWSRQGVAFF. The CDR3 coding sequence is TGTGCCTGGAGCCGACAGGGGGTAGCTTTCTTT.

The chain is built from TRBV7-2 and TRBJ2-7; the D gene is possibly TRBD2 (5 bases). The length of the CDR3 is 11 residues. The germline V gene has CDR1 SGHTA and CDR2 FQGNSA. Trimming cost V 5 bases and J 6 bases, with 8 bases left between them. The DNA of the CDR3 is TGTGCCAGCAGCGGCGAGGGCGAGCAGTACTTC. It encodes CASSGEGEQYF.

The rearrangement uses TRBV2 and TRBJ2-1; 8 bases are shared with TRBD2. The CDR3 length is 14 residues. After removal of 7 bases from V and 16 bases from J, the junction contained 18 bases not matched to a gene. Germline CDR1 is SNHLY and CDR2 is FYNNEI. DNA for the CDR3: TGTGCCAGCAATCCGCGGCGGAGCGGGGGCCTTCTATTCTTC. Amino acid sequence: CASNPRRSGGLLFF.

V is TRBV28 and J is TRBJ1-3; D is possibly TRBD1 (5 bases). The V end lost 7 bases, the J end lost 2 bases, and 12 bases lay between the germline ends. This CDR3 has 14 amino acids. Germline V gives CDR1 MDHEN, CDR2 SYDVKM. The DNA of the CDR3 is TGTGCCAGCATGACTGGCAGGGCTGGAAACACCATATATTTT. Residues: CASMTGRAGNTIYF.